What follows is one TCR beta chain and its context. This clone has a handful of counts. Its target antigen remains unknown. No base-level quality is on record; no much larger clone is a single base apart. Trimming costs V 6 bases and J 7 bases, and their ends lie 21 bases apart. Looking up the germline V gene (reference sequence) yields CDR1 LNHNV and CDR2 YYDKDF. The CDR3 runs 15 residues from the cysteine to the phenylalanine. The kept DNA is CDR3 alone, 45 bases in frame from the first base. The data are from a study of CD8+ T cells in alopecia areata (dated by TCRdb to 2016 to 2019). For the wider study: The treated patients took part in an open-label pilot trial in which moderate-to-severe alopecia areata was treated with oral tofacitinib at 5 to 10 mg twice daily. Tofacitinib was given for 6 to 18 months, followed by 6 months of follow-up off drug to assess delayed response and recurrence. For the treated patients, the SALT score, which quantifies what percentage of scalp surface area is affected, served as the measure of disease severity. The study used high-throughput TCRbeta sequencing to examine T cell clonal expansion in alopecia areata, in both the C3H/HeJ mouse model and human patients. On the human side, TCRbeta sequencing was run on scalp tissue and on sorted CD4+ and CD8+ peripheral blood T cells from healthy controls and from alopecia areata patients with either patchy or totalis/universalis disease. Patients on tofacitinib were biopsied at baseline and after 4 and 24 weeks of treatment, and several of the patients also had a later scalp biopsy. Clonality in the scalp was compared among normal scalp (n=4), patchy alopecia areata scalp (n=8), and alopecia totalis/universalis scalp (n=8). RNA was obtained with the PAXgene miRNA kit for fixed scalp, the miRNeasy kit for PBMCs, and the RNeasy kit for mouse skin. immunoSEQ multiplex PCR using 35 Vbeta forward primers and 13 Jbeta reverse primers was used to amplify TCRbeta CDR3 regions. Points the paper makes about the study in general: Many expanded lesional clones persisted in scalp and blood during tofacitinib treatment, which may partly explain relapse after stopping treatment. Because the treated cohort was small and included a single nonresponder, larger studies are needed to assess links between baseline CD8+ expansion and response. Tofacitinib significantly lowered scalp clonality and the number of expanded CD8+ clones among the top 100 scalp clones. Shared TCR sequences between patients were less evident than in mice, which may be partly attributable to HLA diversity in the patient population. Compared with normal scalp, lesional scalp had higher clonality and more expanded CD8+ clones, particularly in alopecia totalis/universalis, a pattern that suggests antigenic drive. Scalp TCR repertoire analysis is complicated because resident alphabeta T cells in normal human skin are also sequenced, whereas mouse skin is dominated by gammadelta T cells.

The treatment or condition label for this specimen denotes: oral pan-JAK inhibitor, 5-10 mg twice daily. Peripheral blood and lesional scalp punch biopsies were obtained from patients with alopecia areata. PBMCs were isolated by density centrifugation and stained for CD3, CD4 and CD8, after which CD4+ and CD8+ T cells were sorted on a FACSAria. Preparation of the library involved the immunoSEQ multiplex PCR assay. For TCR sequencing, RNA was extracted from every sample and reverse transcribed into cDNA to serve as template. First-strand cDNA was synthesized using SuperScript III with a 2:1 mix of oligo-dT and random hexamers. A synthetic immune receptor repertoire was used to measure amplification bias, and any remaining bias was corrected computationally. Concerning the study's data processing: After raw reads were preprocessed to remove errors, the CDR3 was defined following IMGT conventions as running from the conserved cysteine to phenylalanine. Clonality was computed by normalizing Shannon entropy by log2 of the number of productive unique TCRs and subtracting the result from 1. Scalp TCRbeta sequences were cross-referenced with sorted blood CD4 and CD8 repertoires so that the CD4 or CD8 identity of scalp clones could be inferred. This immuneACCESS table, as held by TCRdb, lists in-frame sequences with V and J called but not all clones. Of the missing ones, under half trace to an unresolved V gene in checked studies; the others have no known cause. V and J calls and clone size come straight from that table; D and trimming were deduced from the DNA. Within this sample are 200,000 or so clones, with 40% to 55% of them counted one time only. Around 2.5% of the sample rests with the top ten.

The receptor chain draws on TRBV15 and TRBJ1-2, and TRBD1 may be the D gene, going by 6 matching bases. This clonotype originated in a human donor with alopecia areata. The sequences come from CD4+ T cells sorted from blood, collected at roughly week 38, from a patient treated with tofacitinib. The CDR3 protein is CATRAQGPVLVGYTF. The DNA sequence follows: TGTGCCACCAGAGCCCAGGGGCCCGTTTTGGTTGGCTACACCTTC. The variable domain in full, with residues beyond the CDR3 obtained from the reference TRBV15 and TRBJ1-2 genes, is DAMVIQNPRYQVTQFGKPVTLSCSQTLNHNVMYWYQQKSSQAPKLLFHYYDKDFNNEADTPDNFQSRRPNTSFCFLDIRSPGLGDTAMYLCATRAQGPVLVGYTFGSGTRLTVV.